The clone carrying this T cell receptor beta chain was seen more than once but under ten times. What it recognizes is unknown. The sample is drawn from a study of vaccination and CD4 T cells after COVID-19. Study as a whole: Two Hispanic individuals were among six male and four female convalescent patients. Two-dose vaccination with either BNT162b2 or mRNA-1273 was given to participants. Study conclusions and caveats: Convalescent patients displayed spike mono-reactivity in 304 of 307 vaccine-specific clones.

Researchers used the Oncomine TCR Beta short-read assay to sequence DNA from cultured CD4+ T cells. TCRdb independently ran MiXCR on the PCR reads; one entry per CDR3 protein. The sample includes 15,000 to 20,000 distinct CDR3 sequences, roughly a quarter of them seen just once. Sample treatment: approximately 9-day PBMC culture with coronavirus spike peptide pools or control peptides (ViraFEST assay). The receptor comes from a human donor with COVID-19. The sequenced material came from cultured CD4+ T cells from blood.

The CDR3: CASSYSRGGGTGELFF. CDR3 in DNA: TGTGCCAGCAGTTACTCGAGAGGGGGCGGCACCGGGGAGCTGTTTTTT. The chain has TRBV6-2 or TRBV6-3 and TRBJ2-2; the match to TRBD1 covers 7 bases. Unmatched junction bases numbered 5, after V lost 0 bases and J lost 4 bases. Germline lookup yields CDR1 MNHEY and CDR2 SVGEGT. The CDR3 consists of 16 residues.